These T cell receptor beta chains were read from a single sample in a study of shared clonotypes between healthy human individuals. Measured with immunoSEQ multiplex PCR; TCRdb has only the in-frame clones, and not every one. The repertoire holds hundreds of thousands of clones, with 96% as singletons. Source material: naive CD8+ T cells sorted from blood. These TCRs come from a woman aged 25 to 39 in good health. The CDR3 runs from the conserved cysteine through the conserved F or W. The D gene is left open where the match is weak. Expanded clones get a size class; other rows say once, few or many, or leave the size out.

>.|15|TRBJ1-6|.|TRBV4-1
TGCGCCAGCAGCGCCGACGCACAGAGAAATTCACCCCTCCACTTT
CASSADAQRNSPLHF
>.|14|TRBJ1-1|once|TRBV10-3
TGTGCCATCACCCCCGGGGGCTGGAACACTGAAGCTTTCTTT
CAITPGGWNTEAFF
>.|19|TRBJ2-5|.|TRBV11-2
TGTGCCAGCAGCTTAGAATTTGGAGGCCGACACCAACTGCGGGAGACCCAGTACTTC
CASSLEFGGRHQLRETQYF
>TRBD1|13|TRBJ1-2|.|TRBV5-6
TGTGCCAGCAGCACCGGGGACAGCTATGGCTACACCTTC
CASSTGDSYGYTF
>.|13|TRBJ1-1|.|TRBV14
TGTGCCAGCAGCCAAGGGGTATTCACTGAAGCTTTCTTT
CASSQGVFTEAFF
>.|11|TRBJ2-1|.|TRBV15
TGTGCCACCAGCTCCCCTCATGAGCAGTTCTTC
CATSSPHEQFF
>TRBD1|15|TRBJ1-2|.|TRBV6-1
TGTGCCAGCACGGGACAGGGGACAAAAAACTATGGCTACACCTTC
CASTGQGTKNYGYTF
>.|13|TRBJ2-3|once|TRBV27
TGTGCCAGCAGTTTTTTTGGGACAGATACGCAGTATTTT
CASSFFGTDTQYF
>.|17|TRBJ2-7|.|TRBV7-9
TGTGCCAGCAGCTTAGAGGCGGGCCCTTCGCGACCCTACGAGCAGTACTTC
CASSLEAGPSRPYEQYF
>TRBD2|17|TRBJ2-3|once|TRBV7-9
TGTGCCAGCAGCTATAGCGGGAGGGCTGATCGCACAGATACGCAGTATTTT
CASSYSGRADRTDTQYF
>.|14|TRBJ2-2|.|TRBV9
TGTGCCAGCAGCGCCGGGGGGAACACCGGGGAGCTGTTTTTT
CASSAGGNTGELFF
>TRBD1|18|TRBJ1-4|.|TRBV18
TGTGCCAGCTCACCAATCGGACAGGGGATTGCAACTAATGAAAAACTGTTTTTT
CASSPIGQGIATNEKLFF
>.|13|TRBJ2-5|.|TRBV7-2
TGTGCCAGCAGCTTAATAAGTGTAGAGACCCAGTACTTC
CASSLISVETQYF
>.|15|TRBJ2-5|once|TRBV6-5
TGTGCCAGCAGTCCACAAACCAGCGGCCAAGAGACCCAGTACTTC
CASSPQTSGQETQYF
>.|18|TRBJ2-7|once|TRBV2
TGTGCCAGCAGTGAAGCGCTTCATGGTCTGCCCCCTCCCTACGAGCAGTACTTC
CASSEALHGLPPPYEQYF
>.|13|TRBJ2-7|.|TRBV7-9
TGTGCCAGCAGTCGGACCACCTCCTACGAGCAGTACTTC
CASSRTTSYEQYF
>TRBD1|15|TRBJ1-4|.|TRBV9
TGTGCCAGCAGCCCCGAGGGACGGACAGGGGAAAAACTGTTTTTT
CASSPEGRTGEKLFF
>TRBD2|13|TRBJ2-7|.|TRBV19
TGTGCCAGTAGTCTAGCGGGTTCCTACGAGCAGTACTTC
CASSLAGSYEQYF
>TRBD2|17|TRBJ2-3|.|TRBV9
TGTGCCAGCAGCGTAGACGGAAGCGGGAGGGCGACAGATACGCAGTATTTT
CASSVDGSGRATDTQYF
>TRBD2|14|TRBJ2-3|.|TRBV27
TGTGCCAGCACCCCTACGGGAGGGAGGGATACGCAGTATTTT
CASTPTGGRDTQYF
>.|14|TRBJ1-1|.|TRBV11-2
TGTGCCAGCAGCTTAGATTGGGGTAACACGGAAGCTTTCTTT
CASSLDWGNTEAFF
>.|13|TRBJ1-1|.|TRBV5-6
TGTGCCAGCAGCTTGGCCTCCAACACTGAAGCTTTCTTT
CASSLASNTEAFF
>TRBD2|16|TRBJ2-7|.|TRBV25-1
TGTGCCAGATCGAGGGTAGCGGGGAAAAGCCCATACGAGCAGTACTTC
CARSRVAGKSPYEQYF
>.|16|TRBJ1-2|.|TRBV7-8
TGTGCCAGCAGCTTAGCGTTTGAGGGATCCAACTATGGCTACACCTTC
CASSLAFEGSNYGYTF
>.|15|TRBJ1-1|.|TRBV19
TGTGCCAGTATCCCCCCGGGCAGCATGAACACTGAAGCTTTCTTT
CASIPPGSMNTEAFF
>TRBD1|13|TRBJ1-1|.|TRBV27
TGTGCCAGCAGTTTAAGGGGGCCCACTGAAGCTTTCTTT
CASSLRGPTEAFF
>.|15|TRBJ1-1|.|TRBV28
TGTGCCAGCACCCCGGGACCGTTTTTGAACACTGAAGCTTTCTTT
CASTPGPFLNTEAFF
>TRBD2|16|TRBJ2-3|.|TRBV28
TGTGCCAGCAGTTTACGACTAGCGGTCGATACAGATACGCAGTATTTT
CASSLRLAVDTDTQYF